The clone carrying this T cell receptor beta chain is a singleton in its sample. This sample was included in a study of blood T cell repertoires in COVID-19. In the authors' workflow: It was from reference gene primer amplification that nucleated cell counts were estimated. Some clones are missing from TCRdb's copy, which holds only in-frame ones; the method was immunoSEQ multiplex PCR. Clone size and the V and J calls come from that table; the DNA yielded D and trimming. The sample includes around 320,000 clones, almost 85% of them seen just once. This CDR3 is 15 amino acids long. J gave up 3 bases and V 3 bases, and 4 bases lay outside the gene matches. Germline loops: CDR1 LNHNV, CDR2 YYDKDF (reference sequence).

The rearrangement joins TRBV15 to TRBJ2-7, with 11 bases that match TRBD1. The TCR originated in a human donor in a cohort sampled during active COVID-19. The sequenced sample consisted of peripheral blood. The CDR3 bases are TGTGCCACCAGCAGGGGGACAGGGGGAGGCTACGAGCAGTACTTC. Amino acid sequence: CATSRGTGGGYEQYF.